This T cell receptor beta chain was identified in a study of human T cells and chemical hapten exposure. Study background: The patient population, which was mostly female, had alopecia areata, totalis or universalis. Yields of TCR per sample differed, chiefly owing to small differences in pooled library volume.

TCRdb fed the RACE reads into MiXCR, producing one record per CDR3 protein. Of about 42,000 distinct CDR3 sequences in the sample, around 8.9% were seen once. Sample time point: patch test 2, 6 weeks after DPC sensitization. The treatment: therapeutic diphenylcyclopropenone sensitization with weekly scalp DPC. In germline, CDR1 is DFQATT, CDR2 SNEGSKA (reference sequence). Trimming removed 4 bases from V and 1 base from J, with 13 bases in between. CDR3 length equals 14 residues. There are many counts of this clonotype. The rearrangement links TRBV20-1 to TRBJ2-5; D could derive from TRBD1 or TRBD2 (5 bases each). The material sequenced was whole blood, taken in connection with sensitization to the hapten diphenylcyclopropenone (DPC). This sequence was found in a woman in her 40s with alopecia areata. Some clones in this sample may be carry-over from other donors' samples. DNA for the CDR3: TGCAGTGCTAAGATCGGGGCCCCCCAAGAGACCCAGTACTTC. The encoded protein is CSAKIGAPQETQYF.